A selection of T cell receptor beta chains follows, all from one sample in a study of blood T cell repertoires in COVID-19. Assay used: immunoSEQ multiplex PCR; TCRdb lists only in-frame clones, some missing. This sample has 350,000 or so clones; roughly 90% occur once, and the top ten carry approximately 0.93%. The sequenced sample consisted of PBMCs or T cells enriched from blood (not recorded which). The receptors stem from a woman in her twenties or thirties who had been exposed to COVID-19. The CDR3 runs from the conserved cysteine through the conserved F or W. A D gene is named only where the DNA matches it firmly. Some rows mark clone size as missing; the rest say once, few, many or name a class of expanded clone.

>TRBD2|few|TRBV9|TRBJ2-7
CASSPRDYSYEQYF
TGTGCCAGCAGCCCCCGGGACTACTCATACGAGCAGTACTTC
>NA|once|TRBV28|TRBJ1-5
CASSLWMGQGGNQPQHF
TGTGCCAGCAGTTTGTGGATGGGTCAGGGTGGCAATCAGCCCCAGCATTTT
>NA|NA|TRBV12-1|TRBJ2-7
CASSEGLADPYEQYF
TGTGCCAGCAGCGAAGGACTAGCGGACCCCTACGAGCAGTACTTC
>TRBD2|NA|TRBV18|TRBJ2-1
CASSPGTSGYNEQFF
TGTGCCAGCTCACCAGGGACTAGCGGTTACAATGAGCAGTTCTTC
>TRBD1|NA|TRBV9|TRBJ1-3
CASSTQGASGNTIYF
TGTGCCAGCAGCACCCAGGGGGCGTCTGGAAACACCATATATTTT
>TRBD2|NA|TRBV3-1/TRBV3-2|TRBJ2-1
CASSQVGGLASYEQFF
TGTGCCAGCAGCCAAGTAGGGGGACTAGCCAGTTATGAGCAGTTCTTC
>TRBD1|NA|TRBV3-1/TRBV3-2|TRBJ1-2
CASSPEGGTGVIYGYTF
TGTGCCAGCAGCCCAGAAGGCGGGACAGGGGTCATTTATGGCTACACCTTC
>NA|NA|TRBV7-3|TRBJ1-1
CASSFQGNTEAFF
TGTGCCAGCAGCTTTCAGGGGAACACTGAAGCTTTCTTT
>TRBD2|NA|TRBV24-1|TRBJ2-3
CATSDPGSGSFTDTQYF
TGTGCCACCAGTGACCCGGGGAGCGGGAGTTTCACAGATACGCAGTATTTT
>NA|once|TRBV3-1/TRBV3-2|TRBJ2-4
CASSQGQIQYF
TGTGCCAGCAGCCAAGGGCAGATTCAGTACTTC
>TRBD1|NA|TRBV29-1|TRBJ2-7
CSVITGTEPYEQYF
TGCAGCGTTATAACCGGGACAGAACCCTACGAGCAGTACTTC
>NA|NA|TRBV6-5|TRBJ1-2
CASSYSVALNYGYTF
TGTGCCAGCAGTTACTCGGTAGCTTTAAACTATGGCTACACCTTC
>TRBD1|NA|TRBV25-1|TRBJ1-1
CASSDGQGNTEAFF
TGTGCCAGCAGTGACGGACAGGGCAACACTGAAGCTTTCTTT
>NA|NA|TRBV7-9|TRBJ1-2
CASSLVQGVDYGYTF
TGTGCCAGCAGCTTAGTACAGGGAGTTGACTATGGCTACACCTTC
>NA|NA|TRBV28|TRBJ2-7
CASSFVRSSYEQYF
TGTGCCAGCAGTTTTGTGCGGAGCTCCTACGAGCAGTACTTC
>TRBD1|NA|TRBV10-3|TRBJ2-7
CAISERDSISYEQYF
TGTGCCATCAGTGAGAGGGACAGTATATCCTACGAGCAGTACTTC
>TRBD2|NA|TRBV2|TRBJ2-7
CASSETTSGRASNEQYF
TGTGCCAGCAGTGAAACAACTAGCGGGAGGGCTTCCAACGAGCAGTACTTC
>NA|NA|TRBV5-5|TRBJ1-6
CASSGPGIYNSPLHF
TGTGCCAGCAGCGGACCGGGGATCTATAATTCACCCCTCCACTTT
>NA|NA|TRBV7-3|TRBJ2-2
CASRRDRNTGELFF
TGTGCCAGCCGCCGTGACAGAAACACCGGGGAGCTGTTTTTT
>TRBD1|NA|TRBV15|TRBJ1-5
CATLVQNSGTGRYSNQPQHF
TGTGCCACCCTAGTGCAAAACTCCGGGACAGGGCGATATAGCAATCAGCCCCAGCATTTT
>TRBD2|NA|TRBV7-8|TRBJ2-3
CASSLVSASGSADTQYF
TGTGCCAGCAGCTTAGTTTCGGCTAGCGGGAGCGCAGATACGCAGTATTTT
>NA|NA|TRBV11-2|TRBJ1-2
CASSLVLRVGGYTF
TGTGCCAGCAGCTTAGTACTCAGGGTGGGTGGCTACACCTTC
>TRBD1|NA|TRBV27|TRBJ1-2
CASRKTGDGYTF
TGTGCCAGCAGGAAGACAGGGGATGGCTACACCTTC
>NA|NA|TRBV19|TRBJ1-5
CASSMSGDVQPQHF
TGTGCCAGTAGTATGTCAGGGGACGTACAGCCCCAGCATTTT
>NA|NA|TRBV11-2|TRBJ1-1
CASSFSGRTEAFF
TGTGCCAGCAGCTTTAGCGGAAGGACTGAAGCTTTCTTT
>TRBD1|NA|TRBV5-1|TRBJ1-1
CASSLQGWDTEAFF
TGCGCCAGCAGCTTACAGGGGTGGGACACTGAAGCTTTCTTT